A single sample gave rise to the 10 T cell receptor beta chains below, sequenced in a study of blood T cells in healthy people across ages. For the second PCR, which ran for 7 to 11 cycles, a sample-barcoded 5' primer and a J-beta primer mix were used. TCRdb recomputed calls from the 5' RACE reads with MiXCR, one row per CDR3 protein. The sample gives approximately 680,000 distinct CDR3 sequences, roughly 32% of which show up once; 15% to 17% is in the top ten. Sequencing was carried out using blood. The receptors stem from an elderly woman in good health.

In this sample, this clonotype turned up many times. The chain has TRBV6-5 and TRBJ2-1, with D possibly matching TRBD2 (5 bases). Trimming took 6 bases from V and 8 from J, leaving 20 bases between them. This CDR3 region has 15 residues. Germline assignment: CDR1 MNHEY and CDR2 SVGAGI. The CDR3 DNA sequence: TGTGCCAGCAGCTCCGGGAACGCTCCTCTCGATGAGCAGTTCTTC. The encoded protein is CASSSGNAPLDEQFF.

This clonotype was detected many times. The V and J genes are TRBV7-2 and TRBJ2-3; perhaps TRBD1 as D (6 bases). Germline V gives CDR1 SGHTA, CDR2 FQGNSA. The CDR3 has 14 residues. V lost 5 bases to trimming and J lost 6 bases, with 15 bases between them. The CDR3 sequence is CASSLGAGLDTQYF. The CDR3 region has the DNA TGTGCCAGCAGCCTGGGGGCCGGGCTCGATACGCAGTATTTT.

In the case of this clonotype: A much larger clone differs by one base, so this may be a read error. The V and J genes are TRBV20-1 and TRBJ2-7; TRBD2 is a possible D gene (5 bases). The CDR3 runs 12 residues. The germline gives CDR1 DFQATT, CDR2 SNEGSKA (reference sequence). CDR3 nucleotides: TGCAGGGCCGGTCTAGCCGGTTACGAGCAGTACTTC. As protein: CRAGLAGYEQYF.

V is TRBV5-1 and J is TRBJ1-1; D not certain. The CDR3 totals 14 residues. Germline V gene lookup returns CDR1 SGHRS and CDR2 YFSETQ. Trimming took 7 bases from V and 0 from J, leaving 13 bases between them. The CDR3 loop reads CASRTDNLNTEAFF. CDR3 in DNA: TGCGCCAGCCGGACTGACAATCTGAACACTGAAGCTTTCTTT. Based on the CDR3 plus reference TRBV5-1 and TRBJ1-1, the full variable domain is KAGVTQTPRYLIKTRGQQVTLSCSPISGHRSVSWYQQTPGQGLQFLFEYFSETQRNKGNFPGRFSGRQFSNSRSEMNVSTLELGDSALYLCASRTDNLNTEAFFGQGTRLTVV.

This clonotype has at least ten counts. The chain is built from TRBV29-1 and TRBJ2-1; 9 nucleotides align to TRBD1. The CDR3 sequence is 15 residues long. The germline CDR1 and CDR2 sequences are SQVTM and ANQGSEA. Trimming cost V 1 base and J 6 bases; bases outside gene matches: 7. CDR3 in amino acids: CSVEAGDRDRNEQFF. CDR3 nucleotides: TGCAGCGTTGAAGCGGGGGACAGGGATCGCAATGAGCAGTTCTTC.

The chain links TRBV7-3 to TRBJ2-6, with unresolved D. The CDR3 sequence is 13 residues long. V dropped 5 bases and J dropped 4 bases, with 6 bases sitting between them. From germline, CDR1 is SGHTA and CDR2 FQGTGA. The CDR3, as DNA: TGTGCCAGCAGCAAAACGGGGGCCAACGTCCTGACTTTC. Protein product: CASSKTGANVLTF.

The sample holds a few counts of this clonotype. This chain links TRBV20-1 with TRBJ1-5, with D maybe TRBD1 (6 bases). V lost 5 bases and J lost 4, with 12 bases in between. Germline lookup yields CDR1 DFQATT and CDR2 SNEGSKA (reference sequence). The CDR3 covers 13 residues. CDR3 amino acids: CSAGGGSNQPQHF. The CDR3 coding sequence is TGCAGTGCTGGCGGGGGCAGTAATCAGCCCCAGCATTTT.

There are a few counts of this clonotype. The J gene is TRBJ2-3, the V gene TRBV11-2; 11 bases are shared with TRBD2. The V gene's germline CDR1 is SGHAT and CDR2 FQNNGV. The CDR3 runs 17 residues. V shed 1 base and J 2 bases; nucleotides not matched to a gene: 5. For the CDR3, the DNA is TGTGCCAGCAGCTTAGCCCAACTAGCGGGGGCCACAGATACGCAGTATTTT. Translating gives CASSLAQLAGATDTQYF. The whole variable domain, filled in from reference TRBV11-2 and TRBJ2-3, reads EAGVAQSPRYKIIEKRQSVAFWCNPISGHATLYWYQQILGQGPKLLIQFQNNGVVDDSQLPKDRFSAERLKGVDSTLKIQPAKLEDSAVYLCASSLAQLAGATDTQYFGPGTRLTVL.

A remark on this clonotype: This clone may be a read error of a much larger clone one base away. This chain joins TRBV30 and TRBJ2-1; 10 bases agree with TRBD1. The CDR3 has 13 residues. Germline V gene sequence: CDR1 GTSNPN, CDR2 SVGIG (reference sequence). V lost 1 base, J lost 10 bases, and 4 bases stayed unmatched. The CDR3 sequence: CAWSGQGAMEQFF. The DNA of the CDR3 is TGTGCCTGGAGTGGACAGGGGGCTATGGAGCAGTTCTTC.

The V and J genes are TRBV20-1 and TRBJ1-2, with D hard to call. Trimming pared 2 bases from V and 4 bases from J, leaving 5 bases between. This CDR3 has 11 residues. Germline V gene sequence: CDR1 DFQATT, CDR2 SNEGSKA (reference sequence). CDR3: CSARRAYGYTF. The CDR3 DNA reads TGCAGTGCTAGACGTGCCTATGGCTACACCTTC.